This TCR beta chain was profiled in a study of T cell responses to AZD1222 COVID-19 vaccine. Study-level results: Clonal diversity was possibly underestimated; the donors were predominantly white British and more often female. Among AZD1222 vaccinees, only five or six were seropositive at baseline. Two AZD1222 administrations were followed by greater Spike-specific TCR breadth and depth.

The protocol was immunoSEQ multiplex PCR, while the TCRdb copy is restricted to in-frame clones and leaves out a portion. The sample records over 30,000 clones, about 88% being singletons. Concerning this clone itself: Its specificity is unknown.

The origin of this receptor is an adult who received the MenACWY meningococcal vaccine as a control. The sequenced sample was peripheral blood, obtained 28 days after the second dose of the MenACWY control vaccine.

CDR3 region: CASRGQVLYNEQFF. DNA of the CDR3: TGTGCCAGCAGGGGACAGGTTCTCTACAATGAGCAGTTCTTC. J is TRBJ2-1 and V is TRBV6-5; TRBD1 aligns across 8 bases. Germline trimming cut 6 bases from V and 3 bases from J; bases unmatched to any gene: 4. Looked up from germline, CDR1 is MNHEY and CDR2 is SVGAGI. There are 14 residues in the CDR3.